One sample yielded the 19 T cell receptor beta chains listed below, sequenced in a study of shared clonotypes between healthy human individuals. Only in-frame clones appear in the TCRdb table, and some are missing; sequencing was by immunoSEQ multiplex PCR. The sample has roughly 300,000 clones, roughly 91% seen once. The source material was memory CD8+ T cells sorted from blood. Subset reported: CD45RO+ cells pooled with CCR7-negative TemRA cells. The receptor set was obtained from a man between 18 and 29 years old in good health.

The rearrangement joins TRBV4-1 to TRBJ2-7; the match to TRBD2 covers 7 bases. The germline gives CDR1 MGHRA, CDR2 YSYEKL. J gave up 2 bases and V 0 bases, and 7 bases lay outside the gene matches. The CDR3 extends over 16 amino acids. As DNA, the CDR3 is TGCGCCAGCAGCCAAGATGGCCTAGCGGAAACCTACGAGCAGTACTTC. This translates into CASSQDGLAETYEQYF.

About this clone itself: At the DNA level, this CDR3 is encoded by other sequences in the same sample as well. This chain connects TRBV10-3 to TRBJ2-7; the D is unclear. The CDR3 spans 13 residues. CDR1 ENHRY and CDR2 SYGVKD come from the germline V gene. With 2 bases removed from V and 0 bases from J, the gap between germline ends came to 5 bases. CDR3 nucleotides: TGTGCCATCAGTGAGGGAAGCTCCTACGAGCAGTACTTC. Translating gives CAISEGSSYEQYF.

V is TRBV14 and J is TRBJ1-1; D uncertain. Trimming left V 1 base short and J 1 base short, with 7 bases between. The CDR3 runs to 14 residues. Germline V gene data show CDR1 as SGHDN and CDR2 as FVKESK. Written as DNA, the CDR3 is TGTGCCAGCAGCCAAGGGGTAAGGAACACTGAAGCTTTCTTT. Residues: CASSQGVRNTEAFF.

As regards this clone: In the same sample, other DNA sequences code for this CDR3. The chain is built from TRBV5-1 and TRBJ2-2; D is ambiguous. From germline, CDR1 is SGHRS and CDR2 YFSETQ. CDR3 length: 12 amino acids. V was pared by 0 bases and J by 6 bases, with 3 bases between. The CDR3 protein is CASSLGAGELFF. DNA for the CDR3: TGCGCCAGCAGCTTGGGCGCCGGGGAGCTGTTTTTT.

The sample holds one count of this clone. The genes are TRBV4-1 and TRBJ1-2; 8 bases agree with TRBD1. Germline CDR1 MGHRA, CDR2 YSYEKL. The CDR3 is 15 amino acids. V shed 0 bases and J 4 bases; nucleotides not matched to a gene: 4. The CDR3 is CASSQDGQGSYGYTF. CDR3 bases: TGCGCCAGCAGCCAAGACGGACAGGGAAGCTATGGCTACACCTTC.

The chain recombines TRBV7-9 with TRBJ2-7; D remains unclear. From germline, CDR1 is SEHNR and CDR2 FQNEAQ (reference sequence). The V end was cut by 3 bases, the J end by 2 bases, with 5 bases between. The CDR3 loop spans 12 amino acids. As DNA, the CDR3 is TGTGCCAGCAGCTTCAATCCCTACGAGCAGTACTTC. It codes for CASSFNPYEQYF.

V usage is TRBV5-1 and J usage is TRBJ1-5; 9 positions agree with TRBD1. Germline-derived CDR1 and CDR2 are SGHRS and YFSETQ. V gave up 1 base and J gave up 0 bases; unmatched junction bases: 2. CDR3 length: 16 residues. CDR3: CASSLLGQGSNQPQHF. CDR3 nucleotide sequence: TGCGCCAGCAGCTTGTTGGGACAGGGTAGCAATCAGCCCCAGCATTTT.

This clone was seen once. The chain joins TRBV19 to TRBJ2-7; D is perhaps TRBD1 (5 bases). The CDR3 contains 14 residues. Germline CDR1 and CDR2: LNHDA and SQIVND (reference sequence). Trimming cost V 6 bases and J 0 bases, with 12 bases left between them. CDR3 in DNA: TGTGCCAGTAGGGCGACAGAGTCCTCCTACGAGCAGTACTTC. The encoded protein is CASRATESSYEQYF. Supplemented by reference TRBV19 and TRBJ2-7, the full variable domain reads DGGITQSPKYLFRKEGQNVTLSCEQNLNHDAMYWYRQDPGQGLRLIYYSQIVNDFQKGDIAEGYSVSREKKESFPLTVTSAQKNPTAFYLCASRATESSYEQYFGPGTRLTVT.

The gene calls are TRBV6-1 and TRBJ1-3, with D unclear. Trimming pared 2 bases from V and 4 bases from J, leaving 9 bases between. This CDR3 has 14 residues. Germline V CDR1 and CDR2: MNHNS, SASEGT. The CDR3 loop is CASSEFISGNTIYF. The CDR3 DNA reads TGTGCCAGCAGTGAATTTATATCCGGAAACACCATATATTTT.

The V and J genes are TRBV4-1 and TRBJ2-7; 7 nucleotides line up with TRBD1. V gave up 4 bases and J gave up 5 bases; unmatched junction bases: 8. CDR3 length: 14 residues. Germline loops: CDR1 MGHRA, CDR2 YSYEKL. CDR3 sequence reads: CASSPRGGQDEQYF. The CDR3, as DNA: TGCGCCAGCAGCCCCCGAGGGGGCCAGGACGAGCAGTACTTC.

The chain uses TRBV5-1 and TRBJ1-1, with 7 bases aligning to TRBD1. CDR1 is SGHRS and CDR2 is YFSETQ in the germline V gene. Trimming removed 3 bases from V and 1 base from J; junction bases left unmatched: 3. This CDR3 spans 14 amino acids. Here the CDR3 DNA reads TGCGCCAGCAGCTCACAGGGGCCGAACACTGAAGCTTTCTTT. Protein sequence: CASSSQGPNTEAFF.

The CDR3 sequence: CASSANPGPLHF. Here the CDR3 DNA reads TGTGCCAGCAGCGCCAATCCCGGACCCCTCCACTTT. The rearrangement uses TRBV9 and TRBJ1-6; D is uncertain. The CDR3 is 12 residues long. The V gene lost 3 bases and the J gene lost 12 bases, with 10 bases spanning the gap. CDR1 is SGDLS and CDR2 is YYNGEE in the germline V gene.

This chain connects TRBV6-5 to TRBJ2-7; 11 bases are shared with TRBD1. This CDR3 region has 15 residues. V was pared by 2 bases and J by 3 bases, with 3 bases of the junction left unmatched. CDR1 is MNHEY, CDR2 SVGAGI, per germline. CDR3 coding DNA: TGTGCCAGCAGTTACGTCGGGACAGGGGGCTACGAGCAGTACTTC. This sequence encodes CASSYVGTGGYEQYF.

CDR3 amino acids: CASSLTQENTEAFF. The CDR3, as DNA: TGTGCCAGCAGCTTAACTCAGGAGAACACTGAAGCTTTCTTT. The chain links TRBV7-9 to TRBJ1-1, with D uncertain. V was shortened by 2 bases and J by 1 base, with 8 bases between the two germline ends. Germline V gene sequence: CDR1 SEHNR, CDR2 FQNEAQ (reference sequence). The CDR3 runs 14 residues.

The chain recombines TRBV2 with TRBJ1-1; tentatively, D is TRBD1 (5 bases). This CDR3 spans 18 amino acids. V shed 1 base and J shed 3 bases, with 21 bases lying between them. CDR1 and CDR2 (germline): SNHLY, FYNNEI. The CDR3: CASSEGPGTRGRDTEAFF. The CDR3, as DNA: TGTGCCAGCAGTGAAGGACCCGGGACCCGCGGAAGGGACACTGAAGCTTTCTTT.

V gene TRBV6-1 combines with J gene TRBJ2-7; D assignment may be TRBD1 or TRBD2 (5 bases each). Germline CDR1 MNHNS, CDR2 SASEGT. The CDR3 is 13 residues long. The germline V and J ends were trimmed by 2 bases and 5 bases, with 10 bases remaining between them. The CDR3 region is CASSEWGFDEQYF. DNA for the CDR3: TGTGCCAGCAGTGAATGGGGGTTCGACGAGCAGTACTTC.

The chain has TRBV6-1 and TRBJ2-7; no definite D call. The CDR3 extends over 17 amino acids. V lost 2 bases and J lost 4, with 21 bases in between. Germline V CDR1 and CDR2: MNHNS, SASEGT. The CDR3 DNA reads TGTGCCAGCAGTGAAAGGTTGGGTACCCGAAAGACATACGAGCAGTACTTC. It encodes CASSERLGTRKTYEQYF.

The chain combines TRBV30 with TRBJ1-1, with D possibly matching TRBD1 (6 bases). Germline loops: CDR1 GTSNPN, CDR2 SVGIG (reference sequence). The V and J ends lost 4 bases and 0 bases respectively, with 15 bases between them. This CDR3 has 15 residues. Here the CDR3 reads CAWIDGTTMNTEAFF. The CDR3 DNA reads TGTGCCTGGATTGACGGGACAACCATGAACACTGAAGCTTTCTTT.

The chain couples TRBV7-9 to TRBJ1-2, with 7 nucleotides matching TRBD1. Trimming removed 5 bases from V and 7 bases from J; junction bases left unmatched: 7. Per the germline V gene, CDR1 is SEHNR and CDR2 is FQNEAQ (reference sequence). This CDR3 has 13 amino acids. The CDR3 region has the DNA TGTGCCAGCAGCAGCGGACAGGATCCTGGCTACACCTTC. It specifies CASSSGQDPGYTF.